Following are 32 T cell receptor beta chains from one sample sequenced in a study of cytomegalovirus exposure and HLA in healthy donors. PCR amplification relied on 60 Vbeta primers (plus 13 Jbeta primers). Using immunoSEQ multiplex PCR, the repertoire was profiled, and TCRdb retains in-frame clones only, with some absent. Of approximately 130,000 clones in the sample, 77% were seen once. Sequenced sample: PBMCs. Receptors were obtained from a woman aged 40 to 55 in good health and CMV-seronegative.

This rearrangement joins TRBV4-2 to TRBJ2-7, with 11 positions matching TRBD2. In germline, CDR1 is LGHNA, CDR2 YNFKEQ. The CDR3 totals 16 residues. The J segment lost 3 bases and the V segment lost 0 bases, leaving 4 bases of the junction unmatched. The chain's CDR3 is CASSQDLAGGYYEQYF. The CDR3 nucleotides are TGTGCCAGCAGCCAAGATCTAGCGGGGGGCTACTACGAGCAGTACTTC.

This clone was observed a few times. The J gene is TRBJ2-7, the V gene TRBV30, with D perhaps TRBD1 (5 bases). V dropped 0 bases and J dropped 4 bases, with 10 bases sitting between them. CDR1 and CDR2 from the germline V gene are GTSNPN and SVGIG (reference sequence). This CDR3 spans 13 amino acids. The CDR3 is CAWSVNQGYEQYF. The CDR3 DNA is TGTGCCTGGAGTGTTAACCAGGGTTACGAGCAGTACTTC.

The rearrangement joins TRBV6-5 to TRBJ2-7, with TRBD1 matching 8 bases. Germline assignment: CDR1 MNHEY and CDR2 SVGAGI. The CDR3 length is 14 residues. The junction had 11 bases not matched to a gene; V was cut back by 8 bases and J by 5 bases. In DNA form, the CDR3 reads TGTGCCAGCCGCGACCGGGACAGGACTCACGAGCAGTACTTC. Encoded protein: CASRDRDRTHEQYF.

The rearrangement links TRBV7-9 to TRBJ2-7; 8 nucleotides line up with TRBD1. The CDR3 length is 14 residues. Germline CDR1 is SEHNR and CDR2 is FQNEAQ (reference sequence). V gave up 4 bases and J gave up 1 base; unmatched junction bases: 3. The CDR3 nucleotides read TGTGCCAGCAGCTCCCGGGACAGGTCCTACGAGCAGTACTTC. The encoded protein is CASSSRDRSYEQYF.

This chain's CDR3 is CSVEPQRGGSGYTF. The CDR3 region has the DNA TGCAGCGTTGAACCTCAAAGAGGGGGAAGTGGCTACACCTTC. The rearrangement joins TRBV29-1 to TRBJ1-2; D perhaps matches TRBD1 (6 bases). CDR3 length equals 14 residues. The V end was cut by 2 bases, the J end by 7 bases, with 17 bases between. Germline V gives CDR1 SQVTM, CDR2 ANQGSEA. The whole variable domain, remainder taken from reference TRBV29-1 and TRBJ1-2, is SAVISQKPSRDICQRGTSLTIQCQVDSQVTMMFWYRQQPGQSLTLIATANQGSEATYESGFVIDKFPISRPNLTFSTLTVSNMSPEDSSIYLCSVEPQRGGSGYTFGSGTRLTVV.

This chain connects TRBV7-9 to TRBJ2-5, with TRBD1 matching 10 bases. After removal of 4 bases from V and 2 bases from J, the junction contained 1 base not matched to a gene. There are 14 residues in the CDR3. From germline, CDR1 is SEHNR and CDR2 FQNEAQ (reference sequence). The CDR3 protein is CASSWTGGQETQYF. CDR3 nucleotides: TGTGCCAGCAGCTGGACAGGGGGTCAAGAGACCCAGTACTTC.

The table lists this clone with a count of one. The chain couples TRBV15 to TRBJ1-1; D gene uncertain. The CDR3 has 15 amino acids. V lost 2 bases and J lost 0, with 10 bases in between. Per the germline V gene, CDR1 is LNHNV and CDR2 is YYDKDF (reference sequence). The CDR3 reads CATSRPQDLNTEAFF. The CDR3, as DNA: TGTGCCACCAGCAGACCGCAGGACTTGAACACTGAAGCTTTCTTT.

The gene calls are TRBV7-2 and TRBJ1-5; 8 nucleotides agree with TRBD1. Trimming at V came to 3 bases and at J to 2 bases, leaving 6 bases not matched to a gene. The germline gives CDR1 SGHTA, CDR2 FQGNSA. The CDR3 extends over 16 amino acids. CDR3 residues: CASSFDRGRGNQPQHF. The CDR3, as DNA: TGTGCCAGCAGCTTCGACAGGGGAAGGGGCAATCAGCCCCAGCATTTT.

CDR3 bases: TGTGCCACCAGCAGAGATGGGACATCCGAAGCTTTCTTT. This gives the protein CATSRDGTSEAFF. This chain uses TRBV15 with TRBJ1-1; TRBD1 is a possible D gene (6 bases). The length of the CDR3 is 13 residues. Per the germline V gene, CDR1 is LNHNV and CDR2 is YYDKDF (reference sequence). V dropped 0 bases and J dropped 8 bases, with 10 bases sitting between them. The whole variable domain, remainder taken from reference TRBV15 and TRBJ1-1, is DAMVIQNPRYQVTQFGKPVTLSCSQTLNHNVMYWYQQKSSQAPKLLFHYYDKDFNNEADTPDNFQSRRPNTSFCFLDIRSPGLGDTAMYLCATSRDGTSEAFFGQGTRLTVV.

This clone was counted between two and nine times. CDR3 loop: CASSYSSGGQNTEAFF. In DNA, the CDR3 is TGTGCCAGCAGTTACTCGTCAGGGGGGCAGAACACTGAAGCTTTCTTT. This chain links TRBV6-5 with TRBJ1-1; TRBD1 matches 7 bases. Unmatched junction bases numbered 5, after V lost 0 bases and J lost 1 base. The length of the CDR3 is 16 residues. Looked up from germline, CDR1 is MNHEY and CDR2 is SVGAGI.

The chain couples TRBV5-6 to TRBJ1-2, with D perhaps matching TRBD1 (6 bases). In germline, CDR1 is SGHDT, CDR2 YYEEEE. The CDR3 is 15 residues long. V was trimmed by 3 bases and J by 1 base, leaving 13 bases between them. This chain's CDR3 is CASSSTGTNNYGYTF. The CDR3 DNA sequence: TGTGCCAGCAGCTCAACCGGGACAAATAACTATGGCTACACCTTC.

This chain uses TRBV28 with TRBJ1-2; 7 positions match TRBD1. Germline V gene sequence: CDR1 MDHEN, CDR2 SYDVKM. With V trimmed by 3 bases and J by 6 bases, 7 bases remained unmatched. The CDR3 consists of 14 residues. The CDR3 DNA sequence: TGTGCCAGCAGTTTCCGCCGACAGGGAAATGGCTACACCTTC. This codes for CASSFRRQGNGYTF.

The V call is TRBV25-1, the J call TRBJ1-1, with D perhaps matching TRBD1 (6 bases). The CDR3 is 12 residues long. The germline V gene has CDR1 MGHDK and CDR2 SYGVNS. V lost 2 bases and J lost 10, with 11 bases in between. CDR3 region: CASSEGGGGAFF. For the CDR3, the DNA is TGTGCCAGCAGTGAAGGGGGCGGCGGAGCTTTCTTT.

The V and J genes are TRBV5-1 and TRBJ1-6, with 7 bases that match TRBD1. The CDR3 runs 14 residues. J lost 10 bases, V lost 0 bases, and 4 bases had no gene match. The germline V gene encodes CDR1 SGHRS and CDR2 YFSETQ. CDR3 in DNA: TGCGCCAGCAGCTTGGAGGGGGCTCGGTCACCCCTCCACTTT. It specifies CASSLEGARSPLHF.

The rearrangement uses TRBV4-3 and TRBJ1-2, with D maybe TRBD1 (6 bases). This CDR3 is 13 amino acids long. The germline V gene has CDR1 LGHNA and CDR2 YSLEER. Trimming took off 3 bases at V and 8 bases at J, with 13 bases between the two ends. The CDR3 sequence: CASSHQTGLGYTF. The CDR3 region has the DNA TGCGCCAGCAGCCATCAGACAGGCCTAGGCTACACCTTC.

This clone was recorded a few times. The rearrangement joins TRBV5-4 to TRBJ1-5; maybe TRBD1 (5 bases). Germline values: CDR1 SGHNT, CDR2 YYREEE (reference sequence). V was shortened by 0 bases and J by 3 bases, with 10 bases between the two germline ends. The CDR3 extends over 15 amino acids. The CDR3 DNA reads as TGTGCCAGCAGCTTGGATCTAGGGGTCAATCAGCCCCAGCATTTT. Encoded protein: CASSLDLGVNQPQHF.

This rearrangement joins TRBV7-8 to TRBJ1-5; TRBD1 is a possible D gene (5 bases). CDR3 length: 15 amino acids. V shed 3 bases and J shed 0 bases, with 9 bases lying between them. Germline lookup yields CDR1 SGHVS and CDR2 FQNEAQ. The CDR3, as DNA: TGTGCCAGCAGCTTTACAGGTCATAGCAATCAGCCCCAGCATTTT. It codes for CASSFTGHSNQPQHF.

This chain joins TRBV10-3 and TRBJ1-1; D possibly corresponds to TRBD1 (6 bases). With 2 bases removed from V and 2 bases from J, the gap between germline ends came to 18 bases. Germline-derived CDR1 and CDR2 are ENHRY and SYGVKD. The CDR3 loop spans 17 amino acids. The DNA for the CDR3 is TGTGCCATCAGTGAGAGGGACACCCCGGGGGGAAACACTGAAGCTTTCTTT. Residues: CAISERDTPGGNTEAFF.

The V gene is TRBV5-4, the J gene TRBJ2-7; 10 bases match TRBD1. The germline V gene encodes CDR1 SGHNT and CDR2 YYREEE (reference sequence). The V segment lost 2 bases and the J segment 3 bases; nucleotides outside the gene matches: 5. This CDR3 has 15 amino acids. CDR3: CASSLAGTGDYEQYF. Here the CDR3 DNA reads TGTGCCAGCAGCTTAGCCGGGACAGGGGACTACGAGCAGTACTTC.

The chain uses TRBV5-6 and TRBJ2-2; TRBD1 agrees at 7 bases. V gave up 2 bases and J gave up 5 bases; unmatched junction bases: 9. This CDR3 has 16 residues. Germline V CDR1 and CDR2: SGHDT, YYEEEE. DNA of the CDR3: TGTGCCAGCAGCTTTGTATTGACAGGGCCTACCGGGGAGCTGTTTTTT. Translated: CASSFVLTGPTGELFF.

Comments on this clone: The sample carries other DNA sequences with the same CDR3. The V gene is TRBV5-1, the J gene TRBJ2-3; the match to TRBD1 covers 8 bases. J lost 1 base, V lost 0 bases, and 1 base had no gene match. The CDR3 extends over 15 amino acids. In germline, CDR1 is SGHRS, CDR2 YFSETQ. This CDR3 is CASSLVGQGTDTQYF. The CDR3 DNA sequence: TGCGCCAGCAGCTTGGTGGGACAGGGCACAGATACGCAGTATTTT. Complete variable domain (other parts from reference TRBV5-1 and TRBJ2-3): KAGVTQTPRYLIKTRGQQVTLSCSPISGHRSVSWYQQTPGQGLQFLFEYFSETQRNKGNFPGRFSGRQFSNSRSEMNVSTLELGDSALYLCASSLVGQGTDTQYFGPGTRLTVL.

The CDR3 here is CASSLGGPGNQPQHF. CDR3 coding DNA: TGCGCCAGCAGCTTGGGGGGGCCTGGCAATCAGCCCCAGCATTTT. J is TRBJ1-5 and V is TRBV5-1; a possible D gene is TRBD1 (6 bases). The CDR3 sequence is 15 residues long. The V gene lost 0 bases and the J gene lost 2 bases, with 9 bases spanning the gap. CDR1 SGHRS and CDR2 YFSETQ come from the germline V gene.

The sample holds one count of this clone. The chain is built from TRBV9 and TRBJ2-4; D remains ambiguous. There are 16 residues in the CDR3. Germline values: CDR1 SGDLS, CDR2 YYNGEE. Trimming pared 6 bases from V and 7 bases from J, leaving 23 bases between. The CDR3 DNA is TGTGCCAGCATTAAATCCCTCGTGAGATTCGGGAACATTCAGTACTTC. Protein: CASIKSLVRFGNIQYF.

This chain uses TRBV27 with TRBJ1-5; no firm D call. This CDR3 region has 17 residues. Germline V gene data show CDR1 as MNHEY and CDR2 as SMNVEV (reference sequence). V gave up 4 bases and J gave up 7 bases, with 23 bases separating them. CDR3 in DNA: TGTGCCAGCAGTTCGTCAGGCCACACCACCCGGAGGCAGCCCCAGCATTTT. Translating it yields CASSSSGHTTRRQPQHF.

This clone was counted only a few times. Other DNA sequences in the sample encode the same CDR3. This chain joins TRBV15 and TRBJ2-4; 10 positions match TRBD2. Germline V CDR1 and CDR2: LNHNV, YYDKDF (reference sequence). V was pared by 3 bases and J by 0 bases, with 5 bases of the junction left unmatched. The CDR3 is 17 amino acids. The CDR3 DNA sequence: TGTGCCACCAGCAGCCTACTAGCGGGGCTAGCCAAAAACATTCAGTACTTC. It encodes CATSSLLAGLAKNIQYF.

The chain has TRBV5-1 and TRBJ2-2; 7 bases line up with TRBD1. V lost 7 bases to trimming and J lost 6 bases; unmatched junction nucleotides: 6. The CDR3 is 13 amino acids. Germline assignment: CDR1 SGHRS and CDR2 YFSETQ. Here the CDR3 reads CASGYRGAGELFF. Here the CDR3 DNA reads TGCGCCAGCGGTTACAGGGGCGCCGGGGAGCTGTTTTTT.

The rearrangement uses TRBV5-1 and TRBJ1-4; D is perhaps TRBD1 (6 bases). Germline lookup yields CDR1 SGHRS and CDR2 YFSETQ. V was pared by 2 bases and J by 6 bases, with 11 bases between. The CDR3 has 14 residues. The CDR3 bases are TGCGCCAGCAGCTTTGGCAGGGGTGATGAAAAACTGTTTTTT. This codes for CASSFGRGDEKLFF.

This chain links TRBV11-2 with TRBJ2-3; a possible D gene is TRBD1 (6 bases). The CDR3 length is 15 residues. Germline assignment: CDR1 SGHAT and CDR2 FQNNGV. V was pared by 2 bases and J by 3 bases, with 12 bases between. The CDR3, as DNA: TGTGCCAGCAGCTTATACCACAGGGTGACAGATACGCAGTATTTT. Protein sequence: CASSLYHRVTDTQYF.

This clone was counted a few times. V usage is TRBV7-3 and J usage is TRBJ1-1; D unresolved. The CDR3 is made up of 13 amino acids. The V gene lost 7 bases and the J gene lost 0 bases, with 9 bases spanning the gap. Per the germline V gene, CDR1 is SGHTA and CDR2 is FQGTGA. This chain's CDR3 is CASKMQVNTEAFF. The CDR3 nucleotides read TGTGCCAGCAAGATGCAGGTGAACACTGAAGCTTTCTTT.

The V and J genes are TRBV7-6 and TRBJ1-1; D ambiguous. This CDR3 has 12 amino acids. The germline V and J ends were trimmed by 5 bases and 8 bases, with 12 bases remaining between them. The germline V gene encodes CDR1 SGHVS and CDR2 FNYEAQ. CDR3 sequence (DNA): TGTGCCAGCAGCCTAGGCGGTAGCGAAGCTTTCTTT. Amino acid sequence: CASSLGGSEAFF.

This clone turned up a few times. The chain has TRBV10-3 and TRBJ2-7; perhaps TRBD2 as D (6 bases). V lost 10 bases to trimming and J lost 5 bases, with 21 bases between them. CDR1 and CDR2 from the germline V gene are ENHRY and SYGVKD. The CDR3 totals 14 residues. CDR3 sequence (DNA): TGTGCCAGCACCGGGCTGGGGGGAGGAGACGAGCAGTACTTC. The encoded protein is CASTGLGGGDEQYF.

The chain carries TRBV4-3 and TRBJ1-2, with a tentative D call TRBD1 (6 bases). This CDR3 is 15 amino acids long. In germline, CDR1 is LGHNA, CDR2 YSLEER. Trimming took off 5 bases at V and 0 bases at J, with 13 bases between the two ends. The CDR3 here is CASSDLGQPNYGYTF. CDR3 nucleotides: TGCGCCAGCAGCGACTTGGGACAACCTAACTATGGCTACACCTTC.